This TCR beta chain was identified during a study of shared clonotypes between healthy human individuals. Measured with immunoSEQ multiplex PCR; TCRdb has only the in-frame clones, and not every one. The sample lists 1,500,000 or so clones, roughly 95% occurring once. This receptor was identified in a man aged 30 to 39 in good health. Sequencing was performed on naive CD4+ T cells sorted from blood. The subset: CD45RA+ positively selected.

The CDR3 nucleotides are TGTGCCAGCAGCTCGTCAGGACTCAATCAGCCCCAGCATTTT. This sequence encodes CASSSSGLNQPQHF. The chain combines TRBV11-2 with TRBJ1-5; D is unresolved. V was trimmed by 4 bases and J by 3 bases, leaving 10 bases between them. Germline V lookup: CDR1 SGHAT, CDR2 FQNNGV. The CDR3 contains 14 residues.